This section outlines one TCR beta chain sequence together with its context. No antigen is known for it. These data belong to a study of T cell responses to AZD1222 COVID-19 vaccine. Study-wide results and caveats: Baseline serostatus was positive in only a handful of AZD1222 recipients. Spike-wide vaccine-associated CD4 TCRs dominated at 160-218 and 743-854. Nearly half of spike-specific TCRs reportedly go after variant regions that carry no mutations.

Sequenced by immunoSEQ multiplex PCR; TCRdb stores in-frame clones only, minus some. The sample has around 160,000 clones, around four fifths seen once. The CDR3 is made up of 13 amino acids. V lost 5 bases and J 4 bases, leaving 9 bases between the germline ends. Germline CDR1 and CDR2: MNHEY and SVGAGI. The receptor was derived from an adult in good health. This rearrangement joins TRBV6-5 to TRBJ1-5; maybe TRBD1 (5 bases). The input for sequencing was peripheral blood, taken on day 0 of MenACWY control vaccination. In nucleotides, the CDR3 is TGTGCCAGCAGTCCAGGGTGGAATCAGCCCCAGCATTTT. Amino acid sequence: CASSPGWNQPQHF.